These T cell receptor beta chains were read from a single sample in a study of cytomegalovirus exposure and HLA in healthy donors. Sequencing used immunoSEQ multiplex PCR; TCRdb keeps in-frame clones, though not all of them. Of about 190,000 clones listed, approximately 82% were seen once; the top ten hold roughly 1.7%. What was sequenced was PBMCs. These receptors all come from a man aged 40-55 years in good health and CMV-seropositive. Both conserved end residues are part of each CDR3. The D gene is left open where the match is weak.

TRBV11-3	TRBD2	TRBJ2-1	CASSLGRTSSHEQFF	TGTGCCAGCAGCTTAGGGCGGACTAGTTCCCATGAGCAGTTCTTC
TRBV4-2	TRBD2	TRBJ2-1	CASTTGIAGPGNEQFF	TGTGCCAGCACGACCGGAATAGCGGGACCCGGGAATGAGCAGTTCTTC
TRBV4-3	TRBD2	TRBJ2-7	CASSQLAGGGSYEQYF	TGCGCCAGCAGCCAACTAGCGGGAGGTGGCTCCTACGAGCAGTACTTC
TRBV19	TRBD1	TRBJ1-1	CASSTDRGANTEAFF	TGTGCCAGTAGTACTGACAGGGGAGCGAACACTGAAGCTTTCTTT
TRBV9	NA	TRBJ2-3	CASSVGGPERTDTQYF	TGTGCCAGCAGCGTAGGGGGGCCCGAGAGGACAGATACGCAGTATTTT
TRBV28	TRBD1	TRBJ1-1	CASSFRTGAVRNTEAFF	TGTGCCAGCAGTTTCAGGACAGGGGCTGTCCGAAACACTGAAGCTTTCTTT
TRBV5-1	TRBD1	TRBJ1-5	CASRPDRGNQPQHF	TGCGCCAGCAGACCGGACAGGGGAAATCAGCCCCAGCATTTT
TRBV27	NA	TRBJ2-2	CATLSRQALNTGELFF	TGTGCCACCCTATCTCGGCAGGCCCTGAACACCGGGGAGCTGTTTTTT
TRBV28	TRBD2	TRBJ2-1	CASRHPSGRTINEQFF	TGTGCCAGCAGACACCCTAGCGGGAGAACGATAAATGAGCAGTTCTTC
TRBV7-9	NA	TRBJ1-3	CASSPGVSGNTIYF	TGTGCCAGCAGCCCCGGGGTCTCTGGAAACACCATATATTTT